This T cell receptor beta chain was captured in a study of beta chain features in type 1 diabetes. Germline CDR1 SGHTA, CDR2 FQGNSA. The CDR3 loop spans 16 amino acids. V dropped 2 bases and J dropped 0 bases, with 12 bases sitting between them. Sorting that relied on CD45RO/CCR7/CD25/CD127/CD95/CD27 yielded CD4+ naive, central memory, regulatory and stem cell-like memory cells. This clone was recorded a few times. The entirety of the isolated RNA underwent reverse transcription, so expressed TCRB transcripts were sequenced. Using immunoSEQ multiplex PCR, the repertoire was profiled, and TCRdb retains in-frame clones only, with some absent. The sample lists 120,000 to 150,000 clones; around 9.3% were seen once.

The receptor was isolated from a young man in good health. The specimen was naive CD4+ T cells from blood. The chain couples TRBV7-2 to TRBJ2-3; D gene unclear. CDR3 nucleotide sequence: TGTGCCAGCAGCTTATTGTCAGGAACTAGCACAGATACGCAGTATTTT. Translation gives CASSLLSGTSTDTQYF.